The clone carrying this T cell receptor (beta chain) was found a few times. The CDR3 consists of 15 residues. The V and J ends lost 6 bases and 6 bases, in that order; junction bases with no gene match: 12. These data come from a study of response to subunit inactivated influenza vaccine. TCRdb re-called the RT-PCR reads with MiXCR, one entry per CDR3 protein. The sample carries approximately 500,000 distinct CDR3 sequences, around 25% recorded once. This sample also belongs to another study, concerning T cells expressing NK-cell markers. That paper notes: Scientists made TCR beta cDNA using 5'RACE template switching with UMIs. For several experiments, T cell sorting was restricted to the alpha-beta TCR population by means of an anti-gamma-delta TCR antibody.

The source of this sequence is a man aged 50 to 59 who received an inactivated influenza vaccine. The sequenced sample was CD4+ T cells sorted from PBMCs, obtained about 11 days after vaccination. V and J are TRBV12-3 or TRBV12-4 and TRBJ2-3; 7 positions match TRBD1. The CDR3 region is CASSPGQPGSDTQYF. CDR3 in DNA: TGTGCCAGCAGCCCGGGACAGCCAGGATCGGATACGCAGTATTTT.